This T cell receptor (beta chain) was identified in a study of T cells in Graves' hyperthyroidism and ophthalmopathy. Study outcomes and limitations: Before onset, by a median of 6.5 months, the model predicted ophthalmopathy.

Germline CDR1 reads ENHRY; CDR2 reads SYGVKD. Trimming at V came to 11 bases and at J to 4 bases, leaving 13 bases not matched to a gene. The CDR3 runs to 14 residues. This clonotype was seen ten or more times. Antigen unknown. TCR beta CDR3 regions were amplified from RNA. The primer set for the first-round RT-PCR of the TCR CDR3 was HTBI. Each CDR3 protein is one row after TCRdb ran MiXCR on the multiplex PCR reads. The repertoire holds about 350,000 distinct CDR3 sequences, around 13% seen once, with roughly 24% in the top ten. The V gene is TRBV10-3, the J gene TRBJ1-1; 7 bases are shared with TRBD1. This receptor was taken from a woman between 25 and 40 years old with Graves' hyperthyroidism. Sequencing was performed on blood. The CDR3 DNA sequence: TGTGCCGCCCGGACCGGACAGGTCGGCACTGAAGCTTTCTTT. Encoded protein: CAARTGQVGTEAFF.